The rows below give T cell receptor beta chains drawn from one sample of a study of neurological immune-mediated disorders. Each CDR3 protein gets one entry after TCRdb re-called the 5' RACE reads with MiXCR. The repertoire holds more than 30,000 distinct CDR3 sequences, with under 6% as singletons. The sample comprised PBMCs. The receptor set was obtained from a man aged 18-30 years in good health. The CDR3 runs from the conserved cysteine through the conserved F or W. Each record gives: V gene, clone size, J gene, D gene, CDR3 DNA, CDR3 protein. The D gene is left open where the match is weak. Size is stated as once, few or many counts, or a class when the clone is expanded.

>TRBV20-1|many|TRBJ1-2|TRBD1
TGCAGTGCTAGAGATCTCCAGGGGGCGGACGGCTACACCTTC
CSARDLQGADGYTF
>TRBV10-2|many|TRBJ2-1|TRBD1
TGCGCCAGCCGAAAACAGGGGGCATCCTACAATGAGCAGTTCTTC
CASRKQGASYNEQFF
>TRBV7-2|many|TRBJ2-7|TRBD2
TGTGCCAGCAGCTTAGAAGCGGGGGGGTACTACGAGCAGTACTTC
CASSLEAGGYYEQYF
>TRBV24-1|many|TRBJ1-4|.
TGTGCCACCAGTGATTTGATGATCCCCAGGGGCTTTGAAAAACTGTTTTTT
CATSDLMIPRGFEKLFF
>TRBV7-2|many|TRBJ1-2|.
TGTGCCAGCAGCTTCGACCAGGGCCGGCAGGGCTACACCTTC
CASSFDQGRQGYTF
>TRBV2|many|TRBJ2-2|TRBD1
TGTGCCAGCAGTGGGTCAGGGGGCCTGGGCGGGGAGCTGTTTTTT
CASSGSGGLGGELFF
>TRBV30|many|TRBJ1-1|.
TGTGCCTGGAGTGTATGGATGGGGACTGAAGCTTTCTTT
CAWSVWMGTEAFF
>TRBV27|many|TRBJ2-7|TRBD1
TGTGCCAGCAGTTGGTCGGGACAGAGCTCCTACGAGCAGTACTTC
CASSWSGQSSYEQYF
>TRBV6-5|many|TRBJ2-1|TRBD2
TGTGCCAGCAGTTCCAAAAAAGCGGGGGGGTCATACAATGAGCAGTTCTTC
CASSSKKAGGSYNEQFF
>TRBV5-1|many|TRBJ2-1|TRBD1
TGCGCCAGCAGCTTTCGACAGGGGGGAACGACCTACAATGAGCAGTTCTTC
CASSFRQGGTTYNEQFF